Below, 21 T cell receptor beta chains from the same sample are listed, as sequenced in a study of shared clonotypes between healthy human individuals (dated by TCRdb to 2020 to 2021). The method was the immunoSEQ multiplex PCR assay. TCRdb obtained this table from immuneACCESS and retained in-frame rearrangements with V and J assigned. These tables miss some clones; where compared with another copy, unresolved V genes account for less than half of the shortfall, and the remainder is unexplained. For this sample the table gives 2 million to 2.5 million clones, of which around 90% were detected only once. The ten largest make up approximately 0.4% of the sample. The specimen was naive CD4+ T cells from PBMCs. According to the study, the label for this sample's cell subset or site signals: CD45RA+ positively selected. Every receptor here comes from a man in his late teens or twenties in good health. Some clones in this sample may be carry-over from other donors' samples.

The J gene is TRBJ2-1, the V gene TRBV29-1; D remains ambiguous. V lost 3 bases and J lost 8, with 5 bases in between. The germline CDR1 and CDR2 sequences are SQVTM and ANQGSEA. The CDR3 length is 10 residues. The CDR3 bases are TGCAGCGTTGAGTTCTATGAGCAGTTCTTC. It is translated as CSVEFYEQFF.

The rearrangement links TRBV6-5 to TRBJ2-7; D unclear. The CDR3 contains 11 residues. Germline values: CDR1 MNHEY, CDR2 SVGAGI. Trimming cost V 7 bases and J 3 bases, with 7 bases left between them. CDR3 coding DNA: TGTGCCAGCACCCTTGGCTACGAGCAGTACTTC. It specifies CASTLGYEQYF.

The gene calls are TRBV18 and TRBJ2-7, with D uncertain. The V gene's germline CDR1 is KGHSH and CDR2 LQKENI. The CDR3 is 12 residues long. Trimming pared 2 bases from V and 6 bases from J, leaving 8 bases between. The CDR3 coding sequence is TGTGCCAGCTCACCAGGGTATTCCGAGCAGTACTTC. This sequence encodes CASSPGYSEQYF.

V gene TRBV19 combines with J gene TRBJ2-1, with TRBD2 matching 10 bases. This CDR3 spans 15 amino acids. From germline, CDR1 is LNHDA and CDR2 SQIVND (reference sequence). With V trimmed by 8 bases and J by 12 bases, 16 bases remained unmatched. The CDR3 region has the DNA TGTGCCAGTCGGGGGGCGGCTAGCGGGAGTTTGGGGCAGTTCTTC. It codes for CASRGAASGSLGQFF.

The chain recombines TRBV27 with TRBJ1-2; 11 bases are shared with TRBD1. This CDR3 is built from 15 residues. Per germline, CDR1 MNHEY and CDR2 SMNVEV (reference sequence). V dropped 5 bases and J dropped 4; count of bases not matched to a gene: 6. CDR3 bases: TGTGCCAGCAGTGCGGACAGGGGGCGGGCCTATGGCTACACCTTC. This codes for CASSADRGRAYGYTF.

This CDR3 reads CASSAALAGYTDTQYF. The CDR3 coding sequence is TGTGCCAGCAGTGCCGCCCTAGCGGGATACACAGATACGCAGTATTTT. V gene TRBV6-1 combines with J gene TRBJ2-3, with 9 bases aligning to TRBD2. The V gene end was trimmed by 4 bases and the J gene end by 2 bases; junction bases not matched to a gene: 7. The CDR3 is made up of 16 amino acids. Germline V gene lookup returns CDR1 MNHNS and CDR2 SASEGT.

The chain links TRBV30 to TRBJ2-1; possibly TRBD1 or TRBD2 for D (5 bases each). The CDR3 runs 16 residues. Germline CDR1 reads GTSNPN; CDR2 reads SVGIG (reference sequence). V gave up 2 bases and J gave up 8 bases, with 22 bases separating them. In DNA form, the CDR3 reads TGTGCCTGGAGTCCCTGGGAGAGGGGTGACTTCGATGAGCAGTTCTTC. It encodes CAWSPWERGDFDEQFF.

CDR3 bases: TGCAGCGGGCAAACAGGGGTGGGCGAGCAGTACTTC. Its protein product is CSGQTGVGEQYF. This chain connects TRBV29-1 to TRBJ2-7; 7 positions agree with TRBD1. V was pared by 7 bases and J by 6 bases, with 9 bases of the junction left unmatched. Germline V gives CDR1 SQVTM, CDR2 ANQGSEA. The CDR3 spans 12 residues.

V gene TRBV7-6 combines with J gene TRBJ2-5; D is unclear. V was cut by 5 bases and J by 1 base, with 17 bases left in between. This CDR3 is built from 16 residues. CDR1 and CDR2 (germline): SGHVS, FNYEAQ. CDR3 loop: CASSPPWGTSQETQYF. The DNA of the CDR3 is TGTGCCAGCAGCCCTCCTTGGGGAACCTCCCAAGAGACCCAGTACTTC.

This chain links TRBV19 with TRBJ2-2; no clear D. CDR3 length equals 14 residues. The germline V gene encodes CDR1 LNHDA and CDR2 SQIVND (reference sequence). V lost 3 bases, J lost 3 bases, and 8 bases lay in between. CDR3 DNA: TGTGCCAGTAGTATGCAGCCGCACACCGGGGAGCTGTTTTTT. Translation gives CASSMQPHTGELFF.

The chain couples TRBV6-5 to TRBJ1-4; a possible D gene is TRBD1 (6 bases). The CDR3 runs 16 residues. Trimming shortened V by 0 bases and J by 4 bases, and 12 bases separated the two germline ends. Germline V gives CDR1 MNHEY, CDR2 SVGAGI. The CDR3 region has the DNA TGTGCCAGCAGTTACTCAGGGACACGCAATAATGAAAAACTGTTTTTT. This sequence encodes CASSYSGTRNNEKLFF.

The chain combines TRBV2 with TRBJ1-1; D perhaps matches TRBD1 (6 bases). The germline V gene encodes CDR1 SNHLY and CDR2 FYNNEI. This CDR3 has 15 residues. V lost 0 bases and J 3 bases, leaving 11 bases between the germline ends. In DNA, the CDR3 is TGTGCCAGCAGTGAAGCCGGACAGTCGTACACTGAAGCTTTCTTT. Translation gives CASSEAGQSYTEAFF.

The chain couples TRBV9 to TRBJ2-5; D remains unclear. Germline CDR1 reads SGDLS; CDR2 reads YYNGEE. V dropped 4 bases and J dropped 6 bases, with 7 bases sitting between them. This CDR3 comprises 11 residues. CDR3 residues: CASSRGQTQYF. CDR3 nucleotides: TGTGCCAGCAGCCGCGGTCAGACCCAGTACTTC.

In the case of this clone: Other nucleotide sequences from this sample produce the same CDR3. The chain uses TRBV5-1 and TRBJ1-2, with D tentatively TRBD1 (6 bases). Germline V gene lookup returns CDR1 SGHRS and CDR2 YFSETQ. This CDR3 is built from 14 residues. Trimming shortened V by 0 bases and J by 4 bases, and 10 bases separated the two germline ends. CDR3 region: CASSLAGGSYGYTF. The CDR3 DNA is TGCGCCAGCAGCTTGGCGGGGGGCAGCTATGGCTACACCTTC.

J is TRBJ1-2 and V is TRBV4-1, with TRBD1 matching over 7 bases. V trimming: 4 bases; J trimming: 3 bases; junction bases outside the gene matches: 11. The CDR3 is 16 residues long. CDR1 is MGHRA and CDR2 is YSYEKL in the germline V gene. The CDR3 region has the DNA TGCGCCAGCAGCCCCTCCGGCCTACAGGGGCACTATGGCTACACCTTC. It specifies CASSPSGLQGHYGYTF.

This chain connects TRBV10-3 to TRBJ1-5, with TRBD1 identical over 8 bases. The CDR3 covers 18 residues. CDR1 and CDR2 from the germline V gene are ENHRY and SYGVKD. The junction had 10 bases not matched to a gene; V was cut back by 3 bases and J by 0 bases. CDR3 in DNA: TGTGCCATCAGTGACGGGGGGCAGGGGGCGAGTAGCAATCAGCCCCAGCATTTT. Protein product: CAISDGGQGASSNQPQHF.

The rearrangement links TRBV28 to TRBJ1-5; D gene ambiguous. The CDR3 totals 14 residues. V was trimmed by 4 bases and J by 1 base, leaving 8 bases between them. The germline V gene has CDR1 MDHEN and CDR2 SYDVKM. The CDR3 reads CASSSPSSNQPQHF. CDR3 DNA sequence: TGTGCCAGCAGTTCCCCCTCGAGCAATCAGCCCCAGCATTTT.

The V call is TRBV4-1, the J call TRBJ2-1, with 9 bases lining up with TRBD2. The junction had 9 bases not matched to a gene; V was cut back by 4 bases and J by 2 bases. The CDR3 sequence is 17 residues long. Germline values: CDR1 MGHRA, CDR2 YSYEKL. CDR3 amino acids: CASSRRLAAGAYNEQFF. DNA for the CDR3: TGCGCCAGCAGCCGAAGACTAGCGGCGGGGGCCTACAATGAGCAGTTCTTC.

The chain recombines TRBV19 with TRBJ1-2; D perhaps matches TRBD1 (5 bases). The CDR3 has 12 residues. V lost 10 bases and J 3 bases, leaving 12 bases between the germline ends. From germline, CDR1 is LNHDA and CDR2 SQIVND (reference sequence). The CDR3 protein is CAIVGEDYGYTF. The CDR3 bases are TGTGCCATCGTAGGGGAGGACTATGGCTACACCTTC.

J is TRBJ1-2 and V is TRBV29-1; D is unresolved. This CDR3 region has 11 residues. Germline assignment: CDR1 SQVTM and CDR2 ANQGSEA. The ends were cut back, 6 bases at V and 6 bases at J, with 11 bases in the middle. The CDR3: CSVGSEDGYTF. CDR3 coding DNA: TGCAGCGTAGGGAGCGAGGATGGCTACACCTTC.

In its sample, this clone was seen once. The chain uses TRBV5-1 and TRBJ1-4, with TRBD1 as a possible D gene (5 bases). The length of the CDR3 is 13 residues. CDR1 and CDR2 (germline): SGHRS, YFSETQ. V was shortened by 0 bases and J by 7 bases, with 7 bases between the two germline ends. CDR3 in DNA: TGCGCCAGCAGCTTGGAGAGGGGTGAAAAACTGTTTTTT. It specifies CASSLERGEKLFF. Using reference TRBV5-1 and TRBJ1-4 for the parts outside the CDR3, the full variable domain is KAGVTQTPRYLIKTRGQQVTLSCSPISGHRSVSWYQQTPGQGLQFLFEYFSETQRNKGNFPGRFSGRQFSNSRSEMNVSTLELGDSALYLCASSLERGEKLFFGSGTQLSVL.